This T cell receptor beta chain was recovered during a study of shared clonotypes between healthy human individuals. Germline V lookup: CDR1 MNHNS, CDR2 SASEGT. CDR3 length equals 15 residues. Trimming took off 1 base at V and 0 bases at J, with 7 bases between the two ends. It was CD45RO-negative cells, positively selected for CCR7, that made up naive CD8 cells, with terminally differentiated effector memory CD45RA+ cells excluded. The method was immunoSEQ multiplex PCR; TCRdb's version includes in-frame clones alone and lacks a portion of them. The table includes about 1.9 million clones, over 85% detected once.

The sample was naive CD8+ T cells from PBMCs. The rearrangement uses TRBV6-1 and TRBJ1-3; D is possibly TRBD1 (5 bases). This receptor was identified in a young man in good health. Some clones in this sample may be carry-over from other donors' samples. CDR3 residues: CASSEERGSGNTIYF. The DNA of the CDR3 is TGTGCCAGCAGTGAAGAAAGGGGCTCTGGAAACACCATATATTTT.